This T cell receptor beta chain was sequenced for a study of response to subunit inactivated influenza vaccine. The study, taken as a whole, reports: The authors suggested that few new T cells are recruited per seasonal influenza vaccination.

This clonotype was found a few times. What it binds is unknown. Trimming pared 2 bases from V and 5 bases from J, leaving 7 bases between. This CDR3 has 13 amino acids. CDR1 is SGHTA and CDR2 is FQGNSA in the germline V gene. Each CDR3 protein is one row after TCRdb ran MiXCR on the RT-PCR reads. Of about 700,000 distinct CDR3 sequences in the sample, roughly 13% were seen once. The chain combines TRBV7-2 with TRBJ2-1; D unresolved. The input for sequencing was PBMCs from blood, taken 14 to 15 days before vaccination. The source is a man aged 45 to 65 who received an inactivated influenza vaccine. The CDR3 loop is CASSLSLDNEQFF. CDR3 in DNA: TGTGCCAGCAGCTTAAGTTTAGACAATGAGCAGTTCTTC.